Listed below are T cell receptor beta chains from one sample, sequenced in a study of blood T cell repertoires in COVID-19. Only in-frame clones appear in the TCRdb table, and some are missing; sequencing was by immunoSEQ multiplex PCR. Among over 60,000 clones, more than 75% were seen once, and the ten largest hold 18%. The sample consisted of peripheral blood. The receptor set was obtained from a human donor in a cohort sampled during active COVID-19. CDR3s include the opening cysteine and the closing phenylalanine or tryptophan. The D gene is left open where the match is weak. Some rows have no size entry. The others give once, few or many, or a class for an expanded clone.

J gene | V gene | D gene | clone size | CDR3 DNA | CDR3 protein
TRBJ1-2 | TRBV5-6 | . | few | TGTGCCAGCAGTCGGTCGCTAGGTAACTATGGCTACACCTTC | CASSRSLGNYGYTF
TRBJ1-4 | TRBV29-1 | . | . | TGCAGCGTTCCCGGCCCCTCGGGTGAAAAACTGTTTTTT | CSVPGPSGEKLFF
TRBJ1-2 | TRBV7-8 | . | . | TGTGCCAGCAGCTTACGGCGACAAACCGACCCGAGCCTATATGGCTACACCTTC | CASSLRRQTDPSLYGYTF
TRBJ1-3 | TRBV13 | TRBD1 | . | TGTGCCAGCAGCGGGACAGACTCTGGAAACACCATATATTTT | CASSGTDSGNTIYF
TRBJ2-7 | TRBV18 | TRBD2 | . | TGTGCCAGCTCACCCCGAGCGGGGGGGCAGACTCGGGAGCAGTACTTC | CASSPRAGGQTREQYF
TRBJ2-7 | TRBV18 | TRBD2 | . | TGTGCCAGCTCACCACGGACTAGTAACGAGCAGTACTTC | CASSPRTSNEQYF
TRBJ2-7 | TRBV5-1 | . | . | TGCGCCAGCAGCTTGGGCAGGGTGGGTTACGAGCAGTACTTC | CASSLGRVGYEQYF
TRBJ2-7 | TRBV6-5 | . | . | TGTGCCAGCAGTTACTCGGGAGGCTCACTTTACGAGCAGTACTTC | CASSYSGGSLYEQYF
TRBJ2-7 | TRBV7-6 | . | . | TGTGCCAGCAGCTTAGGGGTTTCACAGGGCACCTACGAGCAGTACTTC | CASSLGVSQGTYEQYF
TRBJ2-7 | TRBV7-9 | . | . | TGTGCCAGCAGCCGGACCCAGGCGGGCTACGAGCAGTACTTC | CASSRTQAGYEQYF
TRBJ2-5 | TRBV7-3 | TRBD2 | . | TGTGCCAGCAGCCGGGACTATTTTCACATTCAAGAGACCCAGTACTTC | CASSRDYFHIQETQYF
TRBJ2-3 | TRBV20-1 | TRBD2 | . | TGCAGTGCTAGTTCCGGGGGGGCGGGCACAGATACGCAGTATTTT | CSASSGGAGTDTQYF
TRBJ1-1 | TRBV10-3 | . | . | TGTGCCATCAGTGAGGCGGGAAACACTGAAGCTTTCTTT | CAISEAGNTEAFF
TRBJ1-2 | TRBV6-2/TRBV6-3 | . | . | TGTGCCAGCAGTTACTCGCGGCCCGTTGGCTACACCTTC | CASSYSRPVGYTF
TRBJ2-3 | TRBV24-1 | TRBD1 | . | TGTGCCACGGGACAGGGTAGCACAGATACGCAGTATTTT | CATGQGSTDTQYF
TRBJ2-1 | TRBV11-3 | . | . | TGTGCCAGCAGCTTAAGCTTGTACAATGAGCAGTTCTTC | CASSLSLYNEQFF
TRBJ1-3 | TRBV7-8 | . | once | TGTGCCAGCAGCAGGGACTTCTCTGGAAACACCATATATTTT | CASSRDFSGNTIYF
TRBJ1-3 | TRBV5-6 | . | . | TGTGCCAGCAGCTTGGGGGCGATTAACACCATATATTTT | CASSLGAINTIYF
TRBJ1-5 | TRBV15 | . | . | TGTGCCACCAGCCAACAGCCCCCGGGGGTGAGCAATCAGCCCCAGCATTTT | CATSQQPPGVSNQPQHF
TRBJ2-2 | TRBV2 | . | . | TGTGCCAGCAGTTTTGACAGCCAGGGTACCGGGGAGCTGTTTTTT | CASSFDSQGTGELFF
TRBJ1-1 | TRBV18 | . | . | TGTGCCAGCTCACCGGAAGGGGCCGGGGGAGCTTTCTTT | CASSPEGAGGAFF
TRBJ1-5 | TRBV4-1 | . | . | TGCGCCAGCAGCCAACTGGGACTGAGCAATCAGCCCCAGCATTTT | CASSQLGLSNQPQHF
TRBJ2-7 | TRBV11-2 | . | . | TGTGCCAGCACCCAAGGTCACGGGAGATCCTACGAGCAGTACTTC | CASTQGHGRSYEQYF
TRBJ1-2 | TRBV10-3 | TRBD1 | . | TGTGCCATCAGACCTAACAGGGGCGGGTATAACTATGGCTACACCTTC | CAIRPNRGGYNYGYTF
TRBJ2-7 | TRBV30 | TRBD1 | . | TGTGCCTGGGGGACAGGGGGAGCCTACGAGCAGTACTTC | CAWGTGGAYEQYF
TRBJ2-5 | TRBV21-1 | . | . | TGTGCCAGCAGCAAAGTCCGGCCAGTACTATTTTACCAAGAGACCCAGTACTTC | CASSKVRPVLFYQETQYF
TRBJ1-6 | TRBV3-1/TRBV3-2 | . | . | TGTGCCAGCAGCCCACGCGGAGGGGTTTCACCCCTCCACTTT | CASSPRGGVSPLHF
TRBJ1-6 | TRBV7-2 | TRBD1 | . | TGTGCCAGCAGCCCGACAGGGGCTAGTAATTCACCCCTCCACTTT | CASSPTGASNSPLHF
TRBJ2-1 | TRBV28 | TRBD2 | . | TGTGCCAGCAGCCGCGGACTAGCGGGGGGGCTTAATGAGCAGTTCTTC | CASSRGLAGGLNEQFF